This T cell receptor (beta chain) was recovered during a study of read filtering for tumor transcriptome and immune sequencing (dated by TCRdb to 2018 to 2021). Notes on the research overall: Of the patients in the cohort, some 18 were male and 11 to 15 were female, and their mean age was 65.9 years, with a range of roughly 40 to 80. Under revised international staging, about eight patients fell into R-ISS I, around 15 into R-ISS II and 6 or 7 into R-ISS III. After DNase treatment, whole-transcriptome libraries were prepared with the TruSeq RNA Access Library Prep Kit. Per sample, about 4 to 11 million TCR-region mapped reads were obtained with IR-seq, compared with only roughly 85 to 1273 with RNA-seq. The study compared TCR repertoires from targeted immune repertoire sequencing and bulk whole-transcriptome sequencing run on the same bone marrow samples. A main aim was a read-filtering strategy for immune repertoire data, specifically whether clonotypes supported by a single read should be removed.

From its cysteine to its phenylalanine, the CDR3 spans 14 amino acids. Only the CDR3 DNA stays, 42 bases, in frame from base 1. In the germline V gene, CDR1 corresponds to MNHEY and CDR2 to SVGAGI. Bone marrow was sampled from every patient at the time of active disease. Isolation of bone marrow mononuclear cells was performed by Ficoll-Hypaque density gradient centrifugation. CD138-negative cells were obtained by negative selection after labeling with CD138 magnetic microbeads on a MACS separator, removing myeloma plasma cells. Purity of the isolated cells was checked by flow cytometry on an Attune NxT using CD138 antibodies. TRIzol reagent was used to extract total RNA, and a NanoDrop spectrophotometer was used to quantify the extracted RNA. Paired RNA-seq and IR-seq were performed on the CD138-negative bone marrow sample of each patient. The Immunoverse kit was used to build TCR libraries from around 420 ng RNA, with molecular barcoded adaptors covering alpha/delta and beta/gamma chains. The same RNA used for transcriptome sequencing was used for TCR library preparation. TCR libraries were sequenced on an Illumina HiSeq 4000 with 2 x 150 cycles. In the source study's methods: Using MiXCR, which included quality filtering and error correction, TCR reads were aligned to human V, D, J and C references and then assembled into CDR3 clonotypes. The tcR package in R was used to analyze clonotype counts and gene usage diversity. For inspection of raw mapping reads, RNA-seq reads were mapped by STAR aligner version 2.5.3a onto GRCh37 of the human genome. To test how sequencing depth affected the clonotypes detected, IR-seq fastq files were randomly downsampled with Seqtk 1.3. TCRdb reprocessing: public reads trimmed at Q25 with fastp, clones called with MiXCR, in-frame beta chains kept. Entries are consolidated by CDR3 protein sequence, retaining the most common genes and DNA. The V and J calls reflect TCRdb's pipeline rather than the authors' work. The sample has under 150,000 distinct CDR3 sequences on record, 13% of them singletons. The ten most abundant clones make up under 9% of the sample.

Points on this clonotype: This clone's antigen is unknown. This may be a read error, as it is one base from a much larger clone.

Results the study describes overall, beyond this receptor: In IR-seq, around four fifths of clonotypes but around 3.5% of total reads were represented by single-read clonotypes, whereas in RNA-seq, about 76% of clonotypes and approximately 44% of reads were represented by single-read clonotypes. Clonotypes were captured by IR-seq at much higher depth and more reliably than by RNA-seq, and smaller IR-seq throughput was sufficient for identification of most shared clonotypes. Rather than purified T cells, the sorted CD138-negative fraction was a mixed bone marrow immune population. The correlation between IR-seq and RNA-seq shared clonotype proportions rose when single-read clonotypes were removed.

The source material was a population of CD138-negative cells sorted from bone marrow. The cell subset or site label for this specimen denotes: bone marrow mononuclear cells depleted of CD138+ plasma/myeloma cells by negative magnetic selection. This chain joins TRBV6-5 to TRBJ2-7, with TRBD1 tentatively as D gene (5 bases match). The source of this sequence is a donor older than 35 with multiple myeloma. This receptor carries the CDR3 CASRVQAYSYGQYF. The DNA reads TGTGCCAGCAGGGTACAGGCATACTCCTACGGGCAGTACTTC.